One and the same sample provided the 17 T cell receptor beta chains below, sequenced in a study of blood T cells in healthy people across ages (dated by TCRdb to between 2014 and 2017). Libraries were constructed by 5' RACE. Sequenced using an Illumina HiSeq 2500. A second PCR of about 6 to 11 cycles was performed with a sample-barcoded 5' primer and a J-beta primer mix. Using fastp trimming at Q25 and MiXCR clonotype assembly, TCRdb reanalyzed the public sequencing data and kept in-frame beta chains. Each entry is one CDR3 protein sequence, shown with its most common DNA and genes. The sample table holds about 670,000 distinct CDR3 sequences, of which 52% were seen once. Jointly, the top ten make up 13% of the sample. Specimen: blood. These receptors originate from a woman older than 75 in good health.

Note on this clonotype: A much larger clone differs by one base, so this may be a read error. The chain employs TRBV5-1 and TRBJ2-3, with D possibly matching TRBD1 (5 bases). The germline V gene encodes CDR1 SGHRS and CDR2 YFSETQ. The CDR3 is 14 residues long. CDR3 in DNA: TGCGCCAGCAGCTTCTCAGATACCACAGGTACGCAGTATTTT. Protein: CASSFSDTTGTQYF.

The V and J genes are TRBV5-1 and TRBJ2-1, with TRBD2 matching over 13 bases. With V trimmed by 4 bases and J by 3 bases, 10 bases remained unmatched. This CDR3 comprises 18 residues. The germline CDR1 and CDR2 sequences are SGHRS and YFSETQ. Here the CDR3 reads CASSVGLAGSSFYNEQFF. In DNA, the CDR3 is TGCGCCAGCAGCGTGGGACTAGCGGGGAGCAGTTTCTACAATGAGCAGTTCTTC.

This clonotype occurred a few times. Given a much more abundant clone one base away, this may be a read error. The chain has TRBV29-1 and TRBJ2-7, with TRBD2 matching 9 bases. Looked up from germline, CDR1 is SQVTM and CDR2 is ANQGSEA. The V gene end was trimmed by 7 bases and the J gene end by 4 bases; junction bases not matched to a gene: 14. There are 15 residues in the CDR3. In nucleotides, the CDR3 is TGCAGCGCTACCGAAGGGGCTAGCGGGATATACGAGCAGTACTTC. This sequence encodes CSATEGASGIYEQYF.

This clonotype has at least ten counts. Here the CDR3 reads CASSSTVFSQPQHF. The CDR3 region has the DNA TGTGCCAGCAGCTCGACAGTTTTCAGTCAGCCCCAGCATTTT. The V and J genes are TRBV9 and TRBJ1-5; TRBD1 is a possible D gene (5 bases). The length of the CDR3 is 14 residues. The germline V gene encodes CDR1 SGDLS and CDR2 YYNGEE. V lost 4 bases and J 6 bases, leaving 14 bases between the germline ends.

At least ten counts were recorded for this clonotype. The chain combines TRBV3-1 with TRBJ2-7; 7 bases match TRBD1. Germline-derived CDR1 and CDR2 are LGHDT and YNNKEL (reference sequence). This CDR3 has 14 amino acids. The V segment lost 4 bases and the J segment 6 bases; nucleotides outside the gene matches: 9. DNA for the CDR3: TGTGCCAGCAGCCCGCCGGGACAGAGATCCGAGCAGTACTTC. Translation: CASSPPGQRSEQYF.

Concerning this clonotype: A much larger clone differs from this one at a single base, so this may be a read error. V and J are TRBV4-1 and TRBJ2-3, with 9 bases fitting TRBD2. CDR1 and CDR2 from the germline V gene are MGHRA and YSYEKL. This CDR3 is built from 15 residues. DNA for the CDR3: TGCGTCAGCAGCCAAAGCGGGAGGAAAGTAGATACGCAGTATTTT. Its translation is CVSSQSGRKVDTQYF.

The chain is built from TRBV20-1 and TRBJ1-1; 7 nucleotides agree with TRBD1. Trimming removed 6 bases from V and 1 base from J; junction bases left unmatched: 5. The CDR3 runs 13 residues. Germline-derived CDR1 and CDR2 are DFQATT and SNEGSKA (reference sequence). The CDR3 coding sequence is TGCAGTGCCCCCAGGGGGGCGAACACTGAAGCTTTCTTT. It codes for CSAPRGANTEAFF.

In its sample, this clonotype was seen once. V is TRBV27 and J is TRBJ2-3, with a weak D call TRBD2 (5 bases). The V and J ends lost 4 bases and 2 bases respectively, with 10 bases between them. This CDR3 is built from 14 residues. The germline CDR1 and CDR2 sequences are MNHEY and SMNVEV (reference sequence). The CDR3 DNA reads TGTGCCAGCAGTTCCCGACGGGACACAGATACGCAGTATTTT. Protein: CASSSRRDTDTQYF.

The chain combines TRBV28 with TRBJ2-7, with 11 nucleotides matching TRBD2. The CDR3 consists of 19 residues. The V and J ends lost 5 bases and 3 bases, in that order; junction bases with no gene match: 18. CDR1 is MDHEN, CDR2 SYDVKM, per germline. CDR3 in DNA: TGTGCCAGCAGTACTCACTCAAGCCTAACCGGGACTAGCGGCTACGAGCAGTACTTC. Amino acids: CASSTHSSLTGTSGYEQYF.

This clonotype was picked up a small number of times. This chain uses TRBV24-1 with TRBJ1-1; TRBD1 aligns across 7 bases. Germline values: CDR1 KGHDR, CDR2 SFDVKD. This CDR3 contains 14 residues. V was pared by 3 bases and J by 7 bases, with 7 bases of the junction left unmatched. CDR3 nucleotide sequence: TGTGCCACCAGTGATCCAGGGGGGCGCGATGAAGCTTTCTTT. Translation gives CATSDPGGRDEAFF.

This chain uses TRBV12-3 or TRBV12-4 with TRBJ2-4; 7 nucleotides align to TRBD2. Unmatched junction bases numbered 3, after V lost 6 bases and J lost 4 bases. The CDR3 extends over 13 amino acids. CDR3 nucleotides: TGTGCCAGCAGACTAGCGTCTAAAAACATTCAGTACTTC. Its protein product is CASRLASKNIQYF.

The table lists this clonotype with many counts. V is TRBV27 and J is TRBJ2-1; no reliable D call. There are 13 residues in the CDR3. The germline gives CDR1 MNHEY, CDR2 SMNVEV (reference sequence). Trimming pared 6 bases from V and 8 bases from J, leaving 14 bases between. CDR3 sequence reads: CASSFGPAHEQFF. The CDR3 coding sequence is TGTGCCAGCAGCTTCGGCCCCGCCCATGAGCAGTTCTTC.

This clonotype was picked up many times. The chain uses TRBV6-2 or TRBV6-3 and TRBJ2-1, with D possibly being TRBD1 or TRBD2 (5 bases each). The CDR3 covers 13 residues. Looked up from germline, CDR1 is MNHEY and CDR2 is SVGEGT. V lost 8 bases, J lost 10 bases, and 18 bases lay in between. The CDR3 DNA reads as TGTGCCAGCTGGGGACCCCGGGGAAGCGAGCAGTTCTTC. Protein: CASWGPRGSEQFF.

This clonotype was counted many times. This rearrangement joins TRBV18 to TRBJ2-5; possibly TRBD1 for D (6 bases). Between the trimmed V and J ends, which lost 3 bases and 4 bases, there was a span of 12 bases. The length of the CDR3 is 14 residues. Germline V gene lookup returns CDR1 KGHSH and CDR2 LQKENI. The CDR3, as DNA: TGTGCCAGCTCACCGAGACAGGACTTAGAGACCCAGTACTTC. Residues: CASSPRQDLETQYF.

This clonotype was detected many times. The DNA of the CDR3 is TGTGCCAGCAGTTCCCTCGACCCTGACTCCTACAATGAGCAGTTCTTC. This translates into CASSSLDPDSYNEQFF. The chain recombines TRBV6-5 with TRBJ2-1, with no clear D. The CDR3 consists of 16 residues. Trimming removed 4 bases at V and 0 bases at J, with 13 bases between. Germline-derived CDR1 and CDR2 are MNHEY and SVGAGI.

This clonotype was seen only a few times. This chain connects TRBV2 to TRBJ1-5, with D maybe TRBD1 (5 bases). V shed 3 bases and J shed 5 bases, with 14 bases lying between them. The CDR3 runs 15 residues. Germline CDR1 SNHLY, CDR2 FYNNEI. DNA of the CDR3: TGTGCCAGCAGTGATGAATCCGGGGCGGATCAGCCCCAGCATTTT. It specifies CASSDESGADQPQHF. The variable domain in full, with the rest retrieved from reference TRBV2 and TRBJ1-5, is EPEVTQTPSHQVTQMGQEVILRCVPISNHLYFYWYRQILGQKVEFLVSFYNNEISEKSEIFDDQFSVERPDGSNFTLKIRSTKLEDSAMYFCASSDESGADQPQHFGDGTRLSIL.

As concerns this clonotype: One base away lies a much larger clone, so this may be a sequencing read error. V and J are TRBV28 and TRBJ2-1; 9 nucleotides agree with TRBD2. Germline CDR1 MDHEN, CDR2 SYDVKM. The CDR3 contains 22 residues. The V and J ends lost 8 bases and 4 bases, in that order; junction bases with no gene match: 30. Written as DNA, the CDR3 is TGTGCCAGCCGCAATATCCCGGGACAGTTTAGCGGGAGCTTCCACGTATACAATGAGCAGTTCTTC. This encodes CASRNIPGQFSGSFHVYNEQFF.